This section outlines one T cell receptor (beta chain) sequence together with its context. Its antigen is not known. Assay used: immunoSEQ multiplex PCR; TCRdb lists only in-frame clones, some missing. Here the sample spans some 31,000 clones, 90% to 95% being singletons. This entry belongs to a study of regulatory and conventional T cells in RAG deficiency. Conventional CD4+ T cells were sorted from blood as CD25-low CD127-high cells. Study outcomes and limitations: Shannon entropy fell and Simpson indices rose in RAG-deficient patients. Omenn patients showed >75% Treg-Tconv overlap and shorter CDR3 lengths. Treg unique TCR beta sequences were 80 to 100-fold fewer in Omenn syndrome and CID/AS patients than controls.

The data also belong to a second study, concerning regulatory T cells. As that report states: The PCR used 52 TRBV and 13 TRBJ primers. In patients, unique TRB V-J pairs were restricted and V/J usage skewed, especially in Tregs.

This receptor was identified in a human donor in good health. The material sequenced was CD25- CD4+ T cells sorted from blood.

CDR3 nucleotides: TGCGCCAGCAGCCTATGGGCCAGGTCTAAGTCTAATGAAAAACTGTTTTTT. Translated, it gives CASSLWARSKSNEKLFF. The rearrangement uses TRBV4-1 and TRBJ1-4; D gene uncertain. CDR3 length: 17 residues. In germline, CDR1 is MGHRA, CDR2 YSYEKL. V was shortened by 4 bases and J by 3 bases, with 18 bases between the two germline ends.